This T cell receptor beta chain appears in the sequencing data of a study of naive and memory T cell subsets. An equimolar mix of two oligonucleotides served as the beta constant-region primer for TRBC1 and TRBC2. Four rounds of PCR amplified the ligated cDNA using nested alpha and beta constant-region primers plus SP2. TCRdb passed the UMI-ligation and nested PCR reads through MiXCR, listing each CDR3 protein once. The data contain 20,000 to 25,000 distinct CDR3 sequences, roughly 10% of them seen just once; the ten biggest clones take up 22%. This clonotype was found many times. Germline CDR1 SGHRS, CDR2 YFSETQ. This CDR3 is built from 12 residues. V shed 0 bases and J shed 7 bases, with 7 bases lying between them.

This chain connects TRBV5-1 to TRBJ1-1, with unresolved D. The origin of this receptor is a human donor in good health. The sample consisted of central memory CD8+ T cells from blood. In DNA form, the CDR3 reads TGCGCCAGCAGCTTGGCACAGAATGAAGCTTTCTTT. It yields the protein CASSLAQNEAFF.